This T cell receptor beta chain stems from a study of neurological immune-mediated disorders. Regarding the study as a whole: The absence of shared CDR3 amino acid sequences among expanded clones across subjects suggests private repertoires in all groups.

This clonotype was seen ten or more times. What it binds is unknown. The CDR3 sequence is 17 residues long. V trimming: 3 bases; J trimming: 3 bases; junction bases outside the gene matches: 14. Germline values: CDR1 DFQATT, CDR2 SNEGSKA (reference sequence). TCRdb processed the 5' RACE reads anew with MiXCR; each CDR3 protein has one entry. The table records about 59,000 distinct CDR3 sequences, roughly 3.2% of them present only once. The sequence derives from a woman aged 25-40 years with multiple sclerosis. This chain connects TRBV20-1 to TRBJ2-7; 10 bases agree with TRBD2. The sequenced material came from PBMCs. The CDR3 region is CSASSLAGAPTYYEQYF. The CDR3 DNA follows: TGCAGTGCTAGTAGTCTAGCGGGAGCCCCTACTTACTACGAGCAGTACTTC.